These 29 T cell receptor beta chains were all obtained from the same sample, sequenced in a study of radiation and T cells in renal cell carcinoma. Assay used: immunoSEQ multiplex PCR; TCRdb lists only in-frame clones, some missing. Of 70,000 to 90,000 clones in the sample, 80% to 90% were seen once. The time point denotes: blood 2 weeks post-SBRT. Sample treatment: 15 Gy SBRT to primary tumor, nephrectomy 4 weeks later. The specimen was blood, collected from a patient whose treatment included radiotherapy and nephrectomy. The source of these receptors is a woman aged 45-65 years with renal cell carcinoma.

The CDR3 bases are TGTGCCAGCAGCGCCCCTTTTCGGGACTCACCCCTCCACTTT. Protein sequence: CASSAPFRDSPLHF. This chain uses TRBV11-2 with TRBJ1-6; a possible D gene is TRBD1 (5 bases). CDR1 SGHAT and CDR2 FQNNGV come from the germline V gene. Trimming shortened V by 5 bases and J by 10 bases, and 15 bases separated the two germline ends. CDR3 size: 14 residues. Together with reference TRBV11-2 and TRBJ1-6, the CDR3 gives the full variable domain: EAGVAQSPRYKIIEKRQSVAFWCNPISGHATLYWYQQILGQGPKLLIQFQNNGVVDDSQLPKDRFSAERLKGVDSTLKIQPAKLEDSAVYLCASSAPFRDSPLHFGNGTRLTVT.

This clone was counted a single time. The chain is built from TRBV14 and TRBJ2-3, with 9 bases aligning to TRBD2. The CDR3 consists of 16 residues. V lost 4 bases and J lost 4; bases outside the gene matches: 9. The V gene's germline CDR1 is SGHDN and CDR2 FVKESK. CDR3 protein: CASSPVSAGGPDTQYF. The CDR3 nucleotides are TGTGCCAGCAGCCCCGTTTCCGCGGGAGGGCCAGATACGCAGTATTTT. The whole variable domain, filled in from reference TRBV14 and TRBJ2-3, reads EAGVTQFPSHSVIEKGQTVTLRCDPISGHDNLYWYRRVMGKEIKFLLHFVKESKQDESGMPNNRFLAERTGGTYSTLKVQPAELEDSGVYFCASSPVSAGGPDTQYFGPGTRLTVL.

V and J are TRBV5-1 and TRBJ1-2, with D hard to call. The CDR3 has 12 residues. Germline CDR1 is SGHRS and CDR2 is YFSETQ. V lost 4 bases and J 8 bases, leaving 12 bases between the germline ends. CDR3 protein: CASSLDAEGYTF. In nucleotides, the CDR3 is TGCGCCAGCAGCCTGGACGCGGAGGGCTACACCTTC.

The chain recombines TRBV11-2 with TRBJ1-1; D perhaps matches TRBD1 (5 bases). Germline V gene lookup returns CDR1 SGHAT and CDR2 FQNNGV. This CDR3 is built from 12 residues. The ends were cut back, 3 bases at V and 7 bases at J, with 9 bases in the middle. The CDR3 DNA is TGTGCCAGCAGCTTTCCGAGGGGTGAAGCTTTCTTT. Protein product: CASSFPRGEAFF.

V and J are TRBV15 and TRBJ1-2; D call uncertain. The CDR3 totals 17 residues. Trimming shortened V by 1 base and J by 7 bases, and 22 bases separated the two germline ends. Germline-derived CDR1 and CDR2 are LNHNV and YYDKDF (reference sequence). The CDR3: CATSRGTDYGLGGGYTF. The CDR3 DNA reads TGTGCCACCAGCAGAGGTACTGATTACGGATTAGGTGGTGGCTACACCTTC.

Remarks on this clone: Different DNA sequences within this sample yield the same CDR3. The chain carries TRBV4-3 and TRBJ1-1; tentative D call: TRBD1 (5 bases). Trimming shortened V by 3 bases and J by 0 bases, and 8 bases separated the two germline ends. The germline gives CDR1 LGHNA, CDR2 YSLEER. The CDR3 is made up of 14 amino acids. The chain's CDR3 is CASSQGGMNTEAFF. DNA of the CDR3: TGCGCCAGCAGCCAGGGGGGGATGAACACTGAAGCTTTCTTT.

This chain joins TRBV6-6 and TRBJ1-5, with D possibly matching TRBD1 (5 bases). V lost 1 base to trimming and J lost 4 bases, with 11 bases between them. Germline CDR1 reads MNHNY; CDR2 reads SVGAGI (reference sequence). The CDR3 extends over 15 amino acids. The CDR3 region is CASSYLTDRNQPQHF. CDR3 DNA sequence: TGTGCCAGCAGTTACTTGACAGATCGAAATCAGCCCCAGCATTTT.

The CDR3 nucleotides are TGCGCCAGCAGCCCGGGACTAGCGGAGAACACCGGGGAGCTGTTTTTT. Its translation: CASSPGLAENTGELFF. The chain combines TRBV4-3 with TRBJ2-2; 11 bases align to TRBD2. This CDR3 comprises 16 residues. Germline V gene data show CDR1 as LGHNA and CDR2 as YSLEER. With V trimmed by 4 bases and J by 1 base, 2 bases remained unmatched.

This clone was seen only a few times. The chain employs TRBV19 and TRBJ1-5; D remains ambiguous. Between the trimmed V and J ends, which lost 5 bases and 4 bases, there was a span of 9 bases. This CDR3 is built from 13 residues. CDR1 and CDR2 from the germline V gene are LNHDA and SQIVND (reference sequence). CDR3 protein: CASSVTENQPQHF. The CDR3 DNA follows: TGTGCCAGTAGTGTCACAGAAAATCAGCCCCAGCATTTT. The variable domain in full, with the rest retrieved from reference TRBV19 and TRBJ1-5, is DGGITQSPKYLFRKEGQNVTLSCEQNLNHDAMYWYRQDPGQGLRLIYYSQIVNDFQKGDIAEGYSVSREKKESFPLTVTSAQKNPTAFYLCASSVTENQPQHFGDGTRLSIL.

CDR3 sequence reads: CSASTQETQYF. The DNA for the CDR3 is TGCAGTGCTTCAACTCAAGAGACCCAGTACTTC. The chain carries TRBV20-1 and TRBJ2-5; D not resolved. There are 11 residues in the CDR3. The germline CDR1 and CDR2 sequences are DFQATT and SNEGSKA (reference sequence). V lost 5 bases to trimming and J lost 2 bases, with 6 bases between them.

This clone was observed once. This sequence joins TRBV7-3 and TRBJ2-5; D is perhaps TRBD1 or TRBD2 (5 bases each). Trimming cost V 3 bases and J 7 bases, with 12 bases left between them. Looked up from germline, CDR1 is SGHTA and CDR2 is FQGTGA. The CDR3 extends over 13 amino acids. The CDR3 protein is CASSFGADGTQYF. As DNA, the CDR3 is TGTGCCAGCAGCTTCGGGGCGGACGGGACCCAGTACTTC.

CDR3 DNA: TGTGCCAGCACCCAAGCCGGGACACGAAATGAAAAACTGTTTTTT. This gives the protein CASTQAGTRNEKLFF. This chain joins TRBV6-6 and TRBJ1-4, with D possibly matching TRBD1 (6 bases). This CDR3 has 15 amino acids. With 7 bases removed from V and 5 bases from J, the gap between germline ends came to 17 bases. Germline V gene data show CDR1 as MNHNY and CDR2 as SVGAGI (reference sequence).

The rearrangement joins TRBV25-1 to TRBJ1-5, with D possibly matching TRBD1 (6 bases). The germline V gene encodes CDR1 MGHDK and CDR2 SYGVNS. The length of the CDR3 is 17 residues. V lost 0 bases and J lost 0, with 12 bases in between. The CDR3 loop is CASSEYPGTLSNQPQHF. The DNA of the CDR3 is TGTGCCAGCAGTGAATATCCAGGGACACTTAGCAATCAGCCCCAGCATTTT.

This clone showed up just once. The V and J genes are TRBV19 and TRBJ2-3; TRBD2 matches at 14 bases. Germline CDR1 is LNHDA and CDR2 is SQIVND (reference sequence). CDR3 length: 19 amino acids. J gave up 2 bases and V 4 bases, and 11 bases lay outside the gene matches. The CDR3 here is CASSTQPGLAGVTTDTQYF. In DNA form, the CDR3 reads TGTGCCAGTAGTACTCAACCGGGACTAGCGGGAGTTACCACAGATACGCAGTATTTT.

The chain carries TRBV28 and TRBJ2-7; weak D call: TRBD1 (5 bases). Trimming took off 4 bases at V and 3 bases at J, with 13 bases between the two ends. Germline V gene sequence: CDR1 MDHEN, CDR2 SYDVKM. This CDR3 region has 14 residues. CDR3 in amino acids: CASSSAVGLYEQYF. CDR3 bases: TGTGCCAGCAGTTCGGCGGTGGGGCTCTACGAGCAGTACTTC.

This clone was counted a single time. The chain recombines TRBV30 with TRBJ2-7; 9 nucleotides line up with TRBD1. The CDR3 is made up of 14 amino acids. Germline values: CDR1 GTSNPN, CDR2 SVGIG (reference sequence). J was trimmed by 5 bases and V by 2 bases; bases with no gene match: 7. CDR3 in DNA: TGTGCCTGGAGTTCCGGGACAGGGTCCCACGAGCAGTACTTC. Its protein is CAWSSGTGSHEQYF.

The CDR3: CASSPVNRESNEQFF. CDR3 coding DNA: TGTGCCAGCTCACCAGTCAACAGGGAGAGCAATGAGCAGTTCTTC. This sequence joins TRBV18 and TRBJ2-1; maybe TRBD1 (6 bases). In germline, CDR1 is KGHSH, CDR2 LQKENI. V lost 2 bases, J lost 6 bases, and 14 bases lay in between. The CDR3 has 15 residues.

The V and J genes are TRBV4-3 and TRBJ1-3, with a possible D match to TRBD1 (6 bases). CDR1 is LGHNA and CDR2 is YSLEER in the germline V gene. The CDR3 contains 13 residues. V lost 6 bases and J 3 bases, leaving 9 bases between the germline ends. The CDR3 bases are TGCGCCAGCAGTCTGACAGGTGGAAACACCATATATTTT. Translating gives CASSLTGGNTIYF.

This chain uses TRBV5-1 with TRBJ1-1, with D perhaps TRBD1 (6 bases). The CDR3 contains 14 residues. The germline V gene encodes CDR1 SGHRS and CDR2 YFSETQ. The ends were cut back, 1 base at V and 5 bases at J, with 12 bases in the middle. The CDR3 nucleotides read TGCGCCAGCAGCTTGTCAACAGGGCCTACTGAAGCTTTCTTT. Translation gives CASSLSTGPTEAFF.

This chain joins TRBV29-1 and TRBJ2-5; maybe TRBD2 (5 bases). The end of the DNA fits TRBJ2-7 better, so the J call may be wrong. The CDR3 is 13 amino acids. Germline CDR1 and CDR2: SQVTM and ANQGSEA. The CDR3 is CSVVWGVTYEQYF. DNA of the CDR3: TGCAGCGTTGTCTGGGGAGTAACCTACGAGCAGTACTTC.

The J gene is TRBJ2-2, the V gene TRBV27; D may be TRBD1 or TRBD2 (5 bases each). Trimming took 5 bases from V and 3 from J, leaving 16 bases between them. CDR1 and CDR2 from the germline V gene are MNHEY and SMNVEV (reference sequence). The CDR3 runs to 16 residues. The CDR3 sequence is CASSGGNGQDTGELFF. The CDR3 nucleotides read TGTGCCAGCAGTGGGGGTAATGGGCAGGACACCGGGGAGCTGTTTTTT.

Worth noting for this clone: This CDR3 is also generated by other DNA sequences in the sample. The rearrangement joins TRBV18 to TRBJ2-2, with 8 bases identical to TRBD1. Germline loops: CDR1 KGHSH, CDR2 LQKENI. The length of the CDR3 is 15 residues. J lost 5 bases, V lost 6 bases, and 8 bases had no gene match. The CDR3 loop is CASSGGTGHTGELFF. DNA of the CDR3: TGTGCCAGCTCCGGAGGGACAGGACATACCGGGGAGCTGTTTTTT.

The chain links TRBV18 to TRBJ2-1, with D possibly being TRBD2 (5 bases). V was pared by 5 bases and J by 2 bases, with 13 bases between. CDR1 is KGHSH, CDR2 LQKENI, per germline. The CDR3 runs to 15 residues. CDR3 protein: CASSNFLGAYNEQFF. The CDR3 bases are TGTGCCAGCTCAAACTTTCTGGGAGCCTACAATGAGCAGTTCTTC.

The CDR3 DNA sequence: TGTGCCAGCGCCGACGCAGGGAAGCACAATGAGCAGTTCTTC. Translating gives CASADAGKHNEQFF. This chain links TRBV28 with TRBJ2-1; tentatively, D is TRBD1 (5 bases). V was shortened by 8 bases and J by 5 bases, with 16 bases between the two germline ends. Germline CDR1 is MDHEN and CDR2 is SYDVKM. This CDR3 comprises 14 residues.

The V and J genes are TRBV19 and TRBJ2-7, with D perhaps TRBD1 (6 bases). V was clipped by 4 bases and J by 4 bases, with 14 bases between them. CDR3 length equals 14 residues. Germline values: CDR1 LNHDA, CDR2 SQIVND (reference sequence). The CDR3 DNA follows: TGTGCCAGTAGTAACCAGGGGCCGGTATACGAGCAGTACTTC. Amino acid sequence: CASSNQGPVYEQYF.

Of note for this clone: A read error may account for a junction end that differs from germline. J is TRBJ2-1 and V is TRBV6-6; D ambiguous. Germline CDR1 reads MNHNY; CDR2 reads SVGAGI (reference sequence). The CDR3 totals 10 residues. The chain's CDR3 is CASSYGPLIF. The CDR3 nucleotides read TGTGCCAGCAGTTACGGCCCATTAATCTTC.

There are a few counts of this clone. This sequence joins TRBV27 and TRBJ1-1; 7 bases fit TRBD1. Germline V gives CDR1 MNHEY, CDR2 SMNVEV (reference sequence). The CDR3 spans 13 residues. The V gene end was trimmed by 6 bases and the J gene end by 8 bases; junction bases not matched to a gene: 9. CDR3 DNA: TGTGCCAGCAGCCCTAACAGGGGAGGGGAAGCTTTCTTT. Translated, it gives CASSPNRGGEAFF.

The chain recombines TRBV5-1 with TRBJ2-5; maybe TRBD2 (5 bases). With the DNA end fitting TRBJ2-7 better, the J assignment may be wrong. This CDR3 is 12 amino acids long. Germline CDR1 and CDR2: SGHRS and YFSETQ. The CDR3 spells CASSLGESEQYF. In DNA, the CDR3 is TGCGCCAGCAGCTTGGGGGAGTCCGAGCAGTACTTC.

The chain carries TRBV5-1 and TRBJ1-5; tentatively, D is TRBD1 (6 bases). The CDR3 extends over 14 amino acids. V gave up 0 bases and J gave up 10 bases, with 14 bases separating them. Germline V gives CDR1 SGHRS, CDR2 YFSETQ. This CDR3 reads CASSLEGTITPQHF. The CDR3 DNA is TGCGCCAGCAGCTTGGAAGGGACAATTACTCCCCAGCATTTT.